This TCR beta chain was captured in a study of shared clonotypes between healthy human individuals. Background on the study: A donor's plate count was three for CD4 naive and three for CD4 memory; CD8 naive had two and CD8 memory one.

It was into CD45RA+ naive and CD45RA-negative memory subsets that the CD4+ cells were split. V was pared by 6 bases and J by 2 bases, with 9 bases of the junction left unmatched. This CDR3 contains 16 residues. Germline-derived CDR1 and CDR2 are SGHRS and YFSETQ. For each subset, genomic DNA was distributed in equal portions over several immunoSEQ plates. Method: immunoSEQ multiplex PCR; TCRdb's copy keeps in-frame clones and lacks some. This table has roughly 2.5 million clones, around 94% appearing once. The specimen was naive CD4+ T cells sorted from blood. This sample's subset: CD45RA+ positively selected. This rearrangement joins TRBV5-1 to TRBJ2-3, with 10 bases fitting TRBD2. This TCR was recovered from a man aged 18 to 29 in good health. In DNA, the CDR3 is TGCGCCAGCACTGCGGGACTAGCGACTAACACAGATACGCAGTATTTT. This codes for CASTAGLATNTDTQYF.